A selection of T cell receptor beta chains follows, all from one sample in a study of blood T cell repertoires in COVID-19. This table comes from immunoSEQ multiplex PCR, and its TCRdb copy is limited to in-frame clones, with some not included. The sample includes about 240,000 clones, about 90% seen only once; the top ten take about 5.9%. The sequencing input was peripheral blood. These receptor sequences come from a man between 60 and 75 years old with acute or convalescent COVID-19. Both conserved end residues are part of each CDR3. The order of the fields is J gene, D gene, V gene, clone size, CDR3 protein, CDR3 DNA. A D gene is named only where the DNA matches it firmly. Some rows have no size entry. The others give once, few or many, or a class for an expanded clone.

TRBJ1-5 | - | TRBV30 | - | CAWGRSNQPQHF | TGTGCCTGGGGCAGGTCCAATCAGCCCCAGCATTTT
TRBJ2-7 | - | TRBV7-8 | - | CASSPLYGGPPYVEQYF | TGTGCCAGCAGCCCCCTGTATGGGGGCCCGCCCTACGTTGAGCAGTACTTC
TRBJ1-5 | - | TRBV5-5 | - | CASSLGTLSNQPQHF | TGTGCCAGCAGCTTGGGGACACTTAGCAATCAGCCCCAGCATTTT
TRBJ1-2 | - | TRBV7-6 | - | CASSPTAAANYGYTF | TGTGCCAGCAGCCCTACAGCCGCTGCTAACTATGGCTACACCTTC
TRBJ1-1 | TRBD1 | TRBV29-1 | once | CSVTLNTGGGEAFF | TGCAGCGTAACTCTAAACACAGGGGGGGGTGAAGCTTTCTTT
TRBJ1-6 | - | TRBV9 | - | CASSVATANSPLHF | TGTGCCAGCAGCGTAGCGACAGCTAATTCACCCCTCCACTTT
TRBJ2-7 | - | TRBV9 | - | CASIRRAYEQYF | TGTGCCAGCATCCGTAGAGCTTACGAGCAGTACTTC
TRBJ2-2 | - | TRBV9 | - | CASSAPEVNTGELFF | TGTGCCAGCAGCGCGCCAGAGGTTAACACCGGGGAGCTGTTTTTT
TRBJ2-5 | - | TRBV11-3 | - | CASSRSQETQYF | TGTGCCAGCAGCCGTTCGCAAGAGACCCAGTACTTC
TRBJ1-1 | TRBD1 | TRBV6-5 | few | CASSKTQGAEAFF | TGTGCCAGCAGTAAAACACAGGGGGCTGAAGCTTTCTTT
TRBJ2-5 | TRBD2 | TRBV5-6 | few | CASSWGGQGGGETQYF | TGTGCCAGCAGCTGGGGAGGGCAGGGCGGAGGCGAGACCCAGTACTTC
TRBJ2-1 | TRBD2 | TRBV7-2 | - | CASSWTRGTYNEQFF | TGTGCCAGCAGCTGGACTAGGGGCACCTACAATGAGCAGTTCTTC
TRBJ2-2 | TRBD2 | TRBV4-1 | - | CASSQGGLAGVGTGELFF | TGCGCCAGCAGCCAGGGAGGACTAGCGGGAGTAGGTACCGGGGAGCTGTTTTTT
TRBJ2-4 | TRBD2 | TRBV7-2 | - | CASSPPGLAGGRGNIQYF | TGTGCCAGCAGCCCCCCGGGACTAGCGGGAGGGCGTGGAAACATTCAGTACTTC
TRBJ2-7 | - | TRBV27 | - | CASSLRAREGEQYF | TGTGCCAGCAGTTTACGGGCCCGGGAAGGTGAGCAGTACTTC
TRBJ2-7 | TRBD1 | TRBV30 | - | CAWSRTGGYEQYF | TGTGCCTGGAGTCGGACAGGGGGATACGAGCAGTACTTC
TRBJ2-3 | - | TRBV5-5 | - | CASSSRGSGLSTDTQYF | TGTGCCAGCAGCTCCCGGGGGAGCGGGCTAAGCACAGATACGCAGTATTTT
TRBJ2-2 | - | TRBV7-2 | - | CASSLTRNEAGELFF | TGTGCCAGCAGCCTAACTAGAAATGAGGCCGGGGAGCTGTTTTTT
TRBJ2-7 | TRBD1 | TRBV13 | - | CASSLEGQKQYF | TGTGCCAGCAGCTTAGAGGGACAGAAGCAGTACTTC
TRBJ1-4 | - | TRBV23-1 | once | CASSQSVVTGGGDEKLFF | TGCGCCAGCAGTCAATCGGTCGTCACGGGGGGTGGCGATGAAAAACTGTTTTTT
TRBJ1-5 | TRBD1 | TRBV27 | - | CASSNYRGSNQPQHF | TGTGCCAGCAGTAACTACAGGGGTAGCAATCAGCCCCAGCATTTT
TRBJ1-1 | TRBD1 | TRBV7-2 | - | CASSSDRGRSNTEAFF | TGTGCCAGCAGCTCTGACAGGGGGCGTTCCAACACTGAAGCTTTCTTT
TRBJ2-5 | TRBD1 | TRBV19 | - | CASSGQGQETQYF | TGTGCCAGTAGCGGACAGGGGCAAGAGACCCAGTACTTC
TRBJ2-3 | TRBD2 | TRBV5-1 | - | CASSQGLASDTQYF | TGCGCCAGCAGCCAGGGACTAGCTTCAGATACGCAGTATTTT
TRBJ2-5 | TRBD2 | TRBV18 | - | CASSPRLAGASVQETQYF | TGTGCCAGCTCACCAAGACTAGCGGGGGCGTCCGTACAAGAGACCCAGTACTTC
TRBJ2-4 | TRBD1 | TRBV7-2 | - | CASSLEMGQGKNIQYF | TGTGCCAGCAGCTTAGAGATGGGACAGGGAAAAAACATTCAGTACTTC
TRBJ2-7 | - | TRBV29-1 | - | CSVEGARDTGPTFYYEQYF | TGCAGCGTTGAGGGGGCTCGGGACACCGGTCCAACCTTCTACTACGAGCAGTACTTC
TRBJ2-7 | - | TRBV5-1 | - | CASSLETASYEQYF | TGCGCCAGCAGCTTGGAGACAGCCTCCTACGAGCAGTACTTC
TRBJ2-7 | TRBD2 | TRBV27 | - | CASTRDSSGDYEQYF | TGTGCCAGCACCCGAGACTCTAGCGGGGACTACGAGCAGTACTTC
TRBJ1-2 | TRBD1 | TRBV5-1 | once | CASSLEYRRQGAGYTF | TGCGCCAGCAGCTTGGAATACCGGCGGCAGGGGGCTGGCTACACCTTC
TRBJ1-4 | - | TRBV11-2 | once | CASSLRMGGGGEKLFF | TGTGCCAGCAGCTTAAGGATGGGGGGGGGCGGGGAAAAACTGTTTTTT
TRBJ2-6 | - | TRBV18 | - | CASSPLVGDVLTF | TGTGCCAGCTCCCCTCTGGTGGGAGACGTCCTGACTTTC
TRBJ1-1 | - | TRBV20-1 | - | CSARELAEAFF | TGCAGTGCTAGAGAACTAGCCGAGGCTTTCTTT
TRBJ2-1 | TRBD2 | TRBV11-3 | - | CASSLGKSSGSYNEQFF | TGTGCCAGCAGCTTAGGGAAATCTAGCGGGTCCTACAATGAGCAGTTCTTC
TRBJ2-1 | TRBD1 | TRBV19 | - | CASSMTTGGLPLF | TGTGCCAGTAGTATGACCACAGGGGGCCTCCCGCTCTTC
TRBJ2-1 | TRBD2 | TRBV5-1 | - | CASSLPGPGKERGGYTNEQFF | TGCGCCAGCAGCTTGCCGGGCCCCGGGAAAGAGCGGGGAGGTTATACGAATGAGCAGTTCTTC
TRBJ2-7 | - | TRBV13 | - | CASSSRTDLDEQYF | TGTGCCAGCAGCTCACGGACAGACTTGGACGAGCAGTACTTC
TRBJ2-1 | - | TRBV11-2 | - | CASSFFGGSYNEQFF | TGTGCCAGCAGCTTCTTTGGAGGATCCTACAATGAGCAGTTCTTC
TRBJ2-7 | - | TRBV7-8 | - | CASSLAPPTGSTYEQYF | TGTGCCAGCAGCTTAGCCCCCCCTACAGGGTCGACCTACGAGCAGTACTTC
TRBJ2-7 | TRBD1 | TRBV9 | - | CASSRSGTGDSYEQYF | TGTGCCAGCAGCAGGTCCGGGACAGGGGATTCCTACGAGCAGTACTTC
TRBJ2-1 | - | TRBV19 | - | CASSRGPGSYNEQFF | TGTGCCAGTAGTCGAGGGCCGGGTTCCTACAATGAGCAGTTCTTC
TRBJ1-5 | - | TRBV5-5 | - | CASSLNTFESNQPQHF | TGTGCCAGCAGCTTGAATACGTTTGAGAGCAATCAGCCCCAGCATTTT
TRBJ2-1 | TRBD2 | TRBV9 | - | CASSVAPSGRDEQFF | TGTGCCAGCAGCGTAGCTCCTAGCGGGAGAGATGAGCAGTTCTTC
TRBJ2-7 | TRBD2 | TRBV5-1 | once | CASSLARLAGDEQYF | TGCGCCAGCAGCTTGGCTAGACTAGCGGGAGACGAGCAGTACTTC
TRBJ2-5 | TRBD2 | TRBV6-6 | - | CATQVSGSGETQYF | TGTGCCACCCAGGTGAGCGGGAGTGGAGAGACCCAGTACTTC
TRBJ2-2 | - | TRBV19 | once | CASSSYVGPNTGELFF | TGTGCCAGTAGTTCCTATGTGGGGCCCAACACCGGGGAGCTGTTTTTT
TRBJ2-3 | TRBD1 | TRBV5-4 | - | CASSLPTGTDTQYF | TGTGCCAGCAGCTTACCGACAGGGACAGATACGCAGTATTTT
TRBJ1-2 | - | TRBV30 | - | CAWSQGKGYGYTF | TGTGCCTGGAGCCAGGGTAAGGGCTATGGCTACACCTTC
TRBJ1-5 | - | TRBV6-2/TRBV6-3 | - | CASSYDTRGRNSNQPQHF | TGTGCCAGCAGTTACGACACGAGAGGGCGGAATAGCAATCAGCCCCAGCATTTT
TRBJ1-3 | TRBD1 | TRBV3-1/TRBV3-2 | - | CASSQRTGGGNTIYF | TGTGCCAGCAGCCAACGGACAGGGGGCGGAAACACCATATATTTT
TRBJ2-7 | - | TRBV19 | - | CAVEGTYEQYF | TGTGCCGTGGAGGGTACCTACGAGCAGTACTTC
TRBJ2-1 | TRBD2 | TRBV4-2 | - | CASSQGTSGEYNEQFF | TGTGCCAGCAGCCAAGGGACTAGCGGGGAGTACAATGAGCAGTTCTTC
TRBJ2-3 | TRBD2 | TRBV5-4 | - | CASSLDPAGGVTDTQYF | TGTGCCAGCAGCTTAGATCCAGCGGGAGGGGTCACAGATACGCAGTATTTT
TRBJ1-6 | - | TRBV7-2 | - | CASSLTREGLPHF | TGTGCCAGCAGCTTGACGCGGGAGGGCCTTCCCCACTTT
TRBJ2-7 | - | TRBV19 | - | CASSSPSGTSYEQYF | TGTGCCAGTAGTAGCCCGAGCGGCACCTCCTACGAGCAGTACTTC